A single sample is the source of the 13 T cell receptor beta chains below, sequenced in a study of OX40 agonist ivuxolimab in advanced cancers. The data were produced by immunoSEQ multiplex PCR, yet TCRdb's version contains in-frame clones alone and is incomplete. Of 71,000 or so clones in the sample, 91% are singletons; the top ten hold 2.2%. Sequences were derived from CD4+ or CD8+ T cells sorted from blood, sampled in a trial of the OX40 agonist ivuxolimab. These receptors all stem from an adult with an advanced solid tumor such as melanoma, head and neck, liver or kidney cancer.

The rearrangement uses TRBV19 and TRBJ2-1, with TRBD2 matching 12 bases. This CDR3 is built from 16 residues. Trimming removed 3 bases from V and 9 bases from J; junction bases left unmatched: 9. Germline V gene data show CDR1 as LNHDA and CDR2 as SQIVND (reference sequence). The CDR3 nucleotides read TGTGCCAGTAGTATGGAACTAGCGGGAGGTTCGGGTGAGCAGTTCTTC. Its protein product is CASSMELAGGSGEQFF.

The chain couples TRBV28 to TRBJ2-7; 7 positions match TRBD2. After removal of 8 bases from V and 7 bases from J, the junction contained 8 bases not matched to a gene. The CDR3 has 12 residues. Germline assignment: CDR1 MDHEN and CDR2 SYDVKM. The CDR3 coding sequence is TGTGCCAGCGGAGAGGGGCGGGGGGAGCAGTACTTC. As protein: CASGEGRGEQYF.

The genes are TRBV4-3 and TRBJ2-2; D is ambiguous. This CDR3 contains 13 residues. From germline, CDR1 is LGHNA and CDR2 YSLEER. V was cut by 1 base and J by 5 bases, with 5 bases left in between. The CDR3 is CASSQVQTGELFF. In nucleotides, the CDR3 is TGCGCCAGCAGCCAAGTGCAGACCGGGGAGCTGTTTTTT.

This clone is a singleton in its sample. The chain uses TRBV5-5 and TRBJ2-6; no definite D call. Germline V CDR1 and CDR2: SGHKS, YYEKEE (reference sequence). This CDR3 has 14 amino acids. Trimming left V 0 bases short and J 0 bases short, with 1 base between. CDR3 loop: CASSLDSGANVLTF. Written as DNA, the CDR3 is TGTGCCAGCAGCTTGGACTCTGGGGCCAACGTCCTGACTTTC.

The genes are TRBV7-9 and TRBJ2-2; D assignment may be TRBD1 or TRBD2 (5 bases each). V was pared by 5 bases and J by 0 bases, with 13 bases between. The CDR3 runs to 16 residues. Germline assignment: CDR1 SEHNR and CDR2 FQNEAQ (reference sequence). The CDR3 protein is CASSPRGRANTGELFF. CDR3 in DNA: TGTGCCAGCAGCCCCCGGGGCAGGGCGAACACCGGGGAGCTGTTTTTT.

V and J are TRBV6-5 and TRBJ1-2; 11 positions agree with TRBD1. The CDR3 runs to 15 residues. Germline CDR1 reads MNHEY; CDR2 reads SVGAGI. V was clipped by 6 bases and J by 5 bases; unmatched bases: 8. This CDR3 reads CASSSTGTGGYGYTF. Here the CDR3 DNA reads TGTGCCAGCAGCTCAACCGGGACAGGGGGATATGGCTACACCTTC.

The V call is TRBV28, the J call TRBJ2-3; D is unresolved. This CDR3 comprises 14 residues. Trimming shortened V by 3 bases and J by 3 bases, and 10 bases separated the two germline ends. Per germline, CDR1 MDHEN and CDR2 SYDVKM. CDR3 DNA sequence: TGTGCCAGCAGTTTCCCTCCTCGGACAGATACGCAGTATTTT. The encoded protein is CASSFPPRTDTQYF.

The V call is TRBV5-8, the J call TRBJ2-4; 9 nucleotides align to TRBD1. The CDR3 is made up of 13 amino acids. The ends lost 5 bases at V and 6 bases at J; junction bases unmatched: 3. The V gene's germline CDR1 is SGHTS and CDR2 YDEGEE. The CDR3 DNA reads TGTGCCAGCAGACTGACAGGGGGAAACATTCAGTACTTC. This translates into CASRLTGGNIQYF.

The rearrangement links TRBV10-3 to TRBJ2-3, with 8 nucleotides matching TRBD2. Germline assignment: CDR1 ENHRY and CDR2 SYGVKD. With 10 bases clipped from V and 0 bases from J, the junction kept 12 bases outside the gene matches. The CDR3 is 16 residues long. The CDR3 region is CATTGGLGTSTDTQYF. The DNA for the CDR3 is TGTGCCACCACGGGGGGGTTAGGAACTAGCACAGATACGCAGTATTTT.

V is TRBV19 and J is TRBJ1-2; D is ambiguous. The CDR3 is 16 amino acids. Germline CDR1 reads LNHDA; CDR2 reads SQIVND (reference sequence). V was shortened by 6 bases and J by 1 base, with 18 bases between the two germline ends. This CDR3 reads CASRIDGSTLNYGYTF. DNA of the CDR3: TGTGCCAGTAGAATCGACGGATCCACACTTAACTATGGCTACACCTTC. Full variable domain (remainder filled in from reference TRBV19 and TRBJ1-2): DGGITQSPKYLFRKEGQNVTLSCEQNLNHDAMYWYRQDPGQGLRLIYYSQIVNDFQKGDIAEGYSVSREKKESFPLTVTSAQKNPTAFYLCASRIDGSTLNYGYTFGSGTRLTVV.

This clone was picked up a small number of times. The CDR3 region is CAISPTSDRGSYEQYF. The CDR3 DNA follows: TGTGCCATCAGCCCCACTAGCGACAGGGGGTCCTACGAGCAGTACTTC. The J gene is TRBJ2-7, the V gene TRBV10-3, with TRBD1 matching 9 bases. The V segment lost 6 bases and the J segment 1 base; nucleotides outside the gene matches: 10. The CDR3 extends over 16 amino acids. Germline CDR1 reads ENHRY; CDR2 reads SYGVKD.

The chain employs TRBV7-9 and TRBJ1-4, with D possibly being TRBD1 (5 bases). This CDR3 spans 13 amino acids. The V end lost 3 bases, the J end lost 8 bases, and 10 bases lay between the germline ends. From germline, CDR1 is SEHNR and CDR2 FQNEAQ (reference sequence). Written as DNA, the CDR3 is TGTGCCAGCAGCTTGGGGGGACCCGAAAAACTGTTTTTT. Its protein is CASSLGGPEKLFF. The full variable domain, rest sourced from reference TRBV7-9 and TRBJ1-4, is DTGVSQNPRHKITKRGQNVTFRCDPISEHNRLYWYRQTLGQGPEFLTYFQNEAQLEKSRLLSDRFSAERPKGSFSTLEIQRTEQGDSAMYLCASSLGGPEKLFFGSGTQLSVL.

The gene calls are TRBV9 and TRBJ2-3; a possible D gene is TRBD2 (5 bases). The CDR3 has 13 residues. With 3 bases removed from V and 4 bases from J, the gap between germline ends came to 9 bases. Germline CDR1 and CDR2: SGDLS and YYNGEE. This CDR3 is CASSGTEADTQYF. CDR3 sequence (DNA): TGTGCCAGCAGCGGGACTGAAGCAGATACGCAGTATTTT.